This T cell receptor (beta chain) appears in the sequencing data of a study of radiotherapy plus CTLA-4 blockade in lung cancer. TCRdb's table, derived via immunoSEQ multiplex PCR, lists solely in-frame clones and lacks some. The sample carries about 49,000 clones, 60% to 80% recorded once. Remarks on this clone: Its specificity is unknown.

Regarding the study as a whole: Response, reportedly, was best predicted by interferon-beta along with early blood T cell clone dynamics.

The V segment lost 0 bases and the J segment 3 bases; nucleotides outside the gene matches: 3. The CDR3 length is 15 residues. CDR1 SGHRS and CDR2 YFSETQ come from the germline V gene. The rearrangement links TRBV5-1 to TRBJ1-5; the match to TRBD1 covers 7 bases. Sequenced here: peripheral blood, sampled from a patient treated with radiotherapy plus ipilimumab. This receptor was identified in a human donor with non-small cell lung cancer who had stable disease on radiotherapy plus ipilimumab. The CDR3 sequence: CASSLGTGHNQPQHF. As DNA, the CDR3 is TGCGCCAGCAGCTTGGGGACAGGACACAATCAGCCCCAGCATTTT.